The 5 T cell receptor beta chains given below trace back to one sample, sequenced in a study of spatial heterogeneity in lung cancer. General observations from the study: For expanded intratumoral alpha and beta TCRs, counts tracked tumor mutation counts.

TCRdb called the 5' RACE reads again in MiXCR, with one record for every CDR3 protein. Among about 25,000 distinct CDR3 sequences listed, approximately 9% were seen once. Their specific antigens are unknown. Time point: sample taken at primary tumor resection. This specimen consisted of lung tumor tissue, obtained at surgery. Source of these receptors: a male donor with early-stage non-small cell lung cancer.

This clonotype was detected a few times. The rearrangement links TRBV7-2 to TRBJ2-7; no reliable D call. V lost 5 bases, J lost 0 bases, and 17 bases lay in between. This CDR3 is 16 amino acids long. The germline V gene has CDR1 SGHTA and CDR2 FQGNSA. The CDR3 protein is CASSPTALLVSYEQYF. The CDR3 DNA sequence: TGTGCCAGCAGCCCTACCGCGTTGTTGGTCTCCTACGAGCAGTACTTC.

This clonotype was counted at least ten times. The J gene is TRBJ2-3, the V gene TRBV5-1; 8 bases fit TRBD1. J gave up 3 bases and V 3 bases, and 6 bases lay outside the gene matches. The CDR3 runs to 15 residues. The germline gives CDR1 SGHRS, CDR2 YFSETQ. CDR3 DNA sequence: TGCGCCAGCAGCTCGCCGGGACAGGTGACAGATACGCAGTATTTT. It encodes CASSSPGQVTDTQYF.

The chain links TRBV11-2 to TRBJ2-5, with D perhaps matching TRBD1 or TRBD2 (5 bases each). This CDR3 has 11 residues. The germline V gene encodes CDR1 SGHAT and CDR2 FQNNGV. Trimming took off 5 bases at V and 5 bases at J, with 6 bases between the two ends. CDR3 nucleotides: TGTGCCAGCAGCGGGGGTGAGACCCAGTACTTC. It encodes CASSGGETQYF. The variable domain in full, completed from reference TRBV11-2 and TRBJ2-5, reads EAGVAQSPRYKIIEKRQSVAFWCNPISGHATLYWYQQILGQGPKLLIQFQNNGVVDDSQLPKDRFSAERLKGVDSTLKIQPAKLEDSAVYLCASSGGETQYFGPGTRLLVL.

This clonotype was observed many times. V and J are TRBV10-3 and TRBJ2-3, with TRBD1 as a possible D gene (6 bases). Germline assignment: CDR1 ENHRY and CDR2 SYGVKD. The germline V and J ends were trimmed by 2 bases and 2 bases, with 14 bases remaining between them. The CDR3 is 16 residues long. For the CDR3, the DNA is TGTGCCATCAGTGAGCCCTCGACAGGTCACACAGATACGCAGTATTTT. It codes for CAISEPSTGHTDTQYF.

The chain links TRBV4-2 to TRBJ2-3, with 15 bases aligning to TRBD2. Per the germline V gene, CDR1 is LGHNA and CDR2 is YNFKEQ. The CDR3 is 18 amino acids. The V gene end was trimmed by 4 bases and the J gene end by 2 bases; junction bases not matched to a gene: 7. CDR3 protein: CASSLLGLAGGDTDTQYF. The CDR3 DNA is TGTGCCAGCAGCCTCCTAGGACTAGCGGGAGGGGACACAGATACGCAGTATTTT.